These 8 T cell receptor beta chains were all obtained from the same sample, sequenced in a study of cytomegalovirus exposure and HLA in healthy donors. The PCR used 60 Vbeta and 13 Jbeta primers. The repertoire was sequenced with immunoSEQ multiplex PCR; TCRdb's copy has only in-frame clones and lacks some. The table shows more than 100,000 clones, with 60% to 80% occurring only once. The source material was PBMCs. These receptor sequences come from a woman aged 55-69 years in good health and CMV-seronegative.

V is TRBV27 and J is TRBJ2-7, with a weak D call TRBD1 (6 bases). V lost 3 bases and J lost 2, with 8 bases in between. Germline CDR1 reads MNHEY; CDR2 reads SMNVEV (reference sequence). This CDR3 contains 13 residues. The CDR3 is CASSFGQPYEQYF. In DNA, the CDR3 is TGTGCCAGCAGTTTCGGACAGCCCTACGAGCAGTACTTC.

The genes are TRBV6-5 and TRBJ2-5; the D gene is possibly TRBD1 (5 bases). The DNA end is more similar to TRBJ2-7, so the J call may be wrong. Germline CDR1 and CDR2: MNHEY and SVGAGI. The CDR3 has 16 residues. This CDR3 reads CASSLSLPSGPYEQYF. CDR3 in DNA: TGTGCCAGCAGTTTAAGTCTCCCTTCAGGGCCCTACGAGCAGTACTTC.

The chain is built from TRBV5-1 and TRBJ2-3; TRBD1 matches 8 bases. The CDR3 covers 14 residues. CDR1 and CDR2 from the germline V gene are SGHRS and YFSETQ. Trimming took 4 bases from V and 2 from J; bases not matched to a gene: 3. CDR3 sequence (DNA): TGCGCCAGCAGCACGGACAGGGTCACAGATACGCAGTATTTT. This gives the protein CASSTDRVTDTQYF.

As DNA, the CDR3 is TGTGCCAGCAGCTCCCCTATGGGGGGGAGCTCCTACAATGAGCAGTTCTTC. This encodes CASSSPMGGSSYNEQFF. The chain combines TRBV7-9 with TRBJ2-1; 7 bases match TRBD2. Germline-derived CDR1 and CDR2 are SEHNR and FQNEAQ (reference sequence). The CDR3 spans 17 residues. V dropped 4 bases and J dropped 0; count of bases not matched to a gene: 9.

This clone was seen a few times. The rearrangement joins TRBV4-1 to TRBJ2-2; 15 nucleotides match TRBD2. Germline CDR1 and CDR2: MGHRA and YSYEKL. The CDR3 length is 20 residues. V trimming: 3 bases; J trimming: 5 bases; junction bases outside the gene matches: 13. CDR3 sequence: CASSQVGLAGGGTDTGELFF. Here the CDR3 DNA reads TGCGCCAGCAGCCAGGTCGGACTAGCGGGAGGGGGGACCGATACCGGGGAGCTGTTTTTT.

The chain carries TRBV5-1 and TRBJ2-5; a weak D match, TRBD2 (6 bases). V was trimmed by 0 bases and J by 5 bases, leaving 20 bases between them. This CDR3 comprises 17 residues. Germline V CDR1 and CDR2: SGHRS, YFSETQ. The DNA of the CDR3 is TGCGCCAGCAGCTTGGGACTAACGGGAGATGAGTTGGAGACCCAGTACTTC. It is translated as CASSLGLTGDELETQYF. Variable domain in full (rest from reference TRBV5-1 and TRBJ2-5): KAGVTQTPRYLIKTRGQQVTLSCSPISGHRSVSWYQQTPGQGLQFLFEYFSETQRNKGNFPGRFSGRQFSNSRSEMNVSTLELGDSALYLCASSLGLTGDELETQYFGPGTRLLVL.

This clone was seen only a few times. The V and J genes are TRBV6-5 and TRBJ1-2; 8 nucleotides line up with TRBD1. V gave up 6 bases and J gave up 0 bases; unmatched junction bases: 3. The CDR3 spans 14 residues. From germline, CDR1 is MNHEY and CDR2 SVGAGI. CDR3 nucleotides: TGTGCCAGCAGAGGACAGGGAGCTAACTATGGCTACACCTTC. Its translation is CASRGQGANYGYTF.

The chain recombines TRBV2 with TRBJ2-3, with a possible D match to TRBD2 (6 bases). The length of the CDR3 is 15 residues. Trimming pared 2 bases from V and 3 bases from J, leaving 12 bases between. Germline CDR1 and CDR2: SNHLY and FYNNEI. CDR3 coding DNA: TGTGCCAGCAGTGAACAGTTGGGGAGGACAGATACGCAGTATTTT. As protein: CASSEQLGRTDTQYF. Variable domain in full (rest from reference TRBV2 and TRBJ2-3): EPEVTQTPSHQVTQMGQEVILRCVPISNHLYFYWYRQILGQKVEFLVSFYNNEISEKSEIFDDQFSVERPDGSNFTLKIRSTKLEDSAMYFCASSEQLGRTDTQYFGPGTRLTVL.